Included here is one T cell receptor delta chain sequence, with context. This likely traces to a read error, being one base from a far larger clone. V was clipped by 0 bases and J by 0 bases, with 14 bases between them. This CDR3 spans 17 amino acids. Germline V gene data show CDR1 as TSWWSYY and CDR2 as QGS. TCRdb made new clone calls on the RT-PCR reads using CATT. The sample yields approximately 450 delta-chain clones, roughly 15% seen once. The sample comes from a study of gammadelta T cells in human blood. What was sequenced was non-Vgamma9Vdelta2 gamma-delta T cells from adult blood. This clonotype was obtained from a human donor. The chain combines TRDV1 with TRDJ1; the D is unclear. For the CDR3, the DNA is TGTGCTCTTGGGGAACTTTGTACCTGGAGGTACACCGATAAACTCATCTTT. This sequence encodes CALGELCTWRYTDKLIF.